The sequence of this TCR beta chain was determined in a study of regulatory T cells in long-lasting Graves disease. Overall study: Persistent Graves' disease required over 5 years of antithyroid drugs and positive TSH receptor antibodies.

The study, taken as a whole, reports: Few sampled subjects may have lowered accuracy.

V was pared by 1 base and J by 3 bases, with 10 bases of the junction left unmatched. The CDR3 has 18 amino acids. Sequencing libraries for TCR beta were prepared with iRepertoire HTBI primers and Arm-PCR of CDR3 regions. MiXCR, run by TCRdb on the multiplex PCR reads, gives a single entry per CDR3 protein. The data contain a few hundred thousand distinct CDR3 sequences, less than 25% of them seen just once; the ten biggest clones take up over 25%. This clonotype was detected only a few times. The antigen is unknown. As to time point: persistent/refractory GD, antithyroid drugs over 5 years with positive TRAb. From PBMCs, RNA was extracted and then used to make the TCR library. From each patient, nine milliliters of peripheral blood was drawn and collected into an EDTA anticoagulant tube.

Source: peripheral blood mononuclear cells (PBMCs), taken when the disease was refractory, from a patient treated with antithyroid drugs. The rearrangement joins TRBV12-3 or TRBV12-4 to TRBJ2-7, with 12 bases aligning to TRBD2. The TCR comes from a female donor with Graves disease. The CDR3 sequence: CASSLGGLAGGRFYEQYF. The CDR3 nucleotides read TGTGCCAGCAGTTTAGGGGGACTAGCGGGCGGGCGCTTCTACGAGCAGTACTTC.